This T cell receptor (beta chain) appears in the sequencing data of a study of T cell clonotyping in hematopoietic cell transplantation. The study, taken as a whole, reports: Pathologically expanded recipient clonotypes increased progressively from day 30 to day 180 as diversity fell.

Sample time point: recipient sample about 28 days before transplant, after cytoreduction. Recipients were bled about 28 days pretransplant and at posttransplant days 30, 100, 180. A remark on this clone: Antigen unknown.

This CDR3 spans 17 amino acids. V trimming: 5 bases; J trimming: 0 bases; junction bases outside the gene matches: 10. The germline V gene has CDR1 MDHEN and CDR2 SYDVKM. Clones were read by immunoSEQ multiplex PCR, and TCRdb kept only the in-frame ones, dropping some. The sample yields about 41,000 clones, 85% seen once. The receptor comes from a man in his 60s with acute myeloid leukemia. Some clones in this sample may be carry-over from other donors' samples. Source: peripheral blood mononuclear cells, taken before stem cell transplant. The chain recombines TRBV28 with TRBJ1-2; 9 bases agree with TRBD1. The CDR3 sequence: CASSGRDRVLANYGYTF. Written as DNA, the CDR3 is TGTGCCAGCAGTGGTCGGGACAGGGTTTTGGCTAACTATGGCTACACCTTC.